Following are 8 T cell receptor beta chains from one sample sequenced in a study of shared clonotypes between healthy human individuals. Some clones are missing from TCRdb's copy, which holds only in-frame ones; the method was immunoSEQ multiplex PCR. The repertoire consists of about half a million clones, with about four fifths occurring once and the leading ten covering 13%. Material for sequencing was PBMCs. The source is a woman aged 40-49 years in good health. Some clones in this sample may be carry-over from other donors' samples.

The chain has TRBV28 and TRBJ1-1, with D unclear. The CDR3 is 13 residues long. V was trimmed by 5 bases and J by 9 bases, leaving 16 bases between them. Germline values: CDR1 MDHEN, CDR2 SYDVKM. The CDR3 loop is CASSRPQVQKAFF. Here the CDR3 DNA reads TGTGCCAGCAGTCGGCCGCAGGTTCAGAAAGCTTTCTTT.

This sequence joins TRBV27 and TRBJ1-6; D is unresolved. The length of the CDR3 is 12 residues. Trimming took 6 bases from V and 4 from J, leaving 4 bases between them. The V gene's germline CDR1 is MNHEY and CDR2 SMNVEV (reference sequence). CDR3 sequence: CASSPYNSPLHF. Written as DNA, the CDR3 is TGTGCCAGCAGCCCTTATAATTCACCCCTCCACTTT.

V and J are TRBV28 and TRBJ1-1, with D perhaps TRBD1 (5 bases). The germline gives CDR1 MDHEN, CDR2 SYDVKM. The CDR3 loop spans 20 amino acids. The V end lost 4 bases, the J end lost 8 bases, and 35 bases lay between the germline ends. The CDR3 region is CASSSTSTADTPPGLLEAFF. DNA of the CDR3: TGTGCCAGCAGTTCCACCTCGACAGCGGATACGCCGCCGGGGTTGTTGGAAGCTTTCTTT.

The chain links TRBV9 to TRBJ2-6, with D perhaps matching TRBD2 (5 bases). The CDR3 has 18 amino acids. The V gene's germline CDR1 is SGDLS and CDR2 YYNGEE. The ends were cut back, 0 bases at V and 0 bases at J, with 13 bases in the middle. In DNA, the CDR3 is TGTGCCAGCAGCGTAGCAGTTAGCGAGAGCTCTGGGGCCAACGTCCTGACTTTC. Amino acids: CASSVAVSESSGANVLTF.

The table lists this clone with many counts. V and J are TRBV15 and TRBJ2-5, with 8 positions matching TRBD2. Germline CDR1 is LNHNV and CDR2 is YYDKDF (reference sequence). V was clipped by 0 bases and J by 2 bases; unmatched bases: 14. The CDR3 covers 19 residues. For the CDR3, the DNA is TGTGCCACCAGCAGAGATGTCCCCCTCCCCGGGAGGGCACAAGAGACCCAGTACTTC. This translates into CATSRDVPLPGRAQETQYF.

The count of this clone is one. J is TRBJ2-7 and V is TRBV5-1, with D possibly being TRBD2 (5 bases). The germline CDR1 and CDR2 sequences are SGHRS and YFSETQ. With 4 bases removed from V and 0 bases from J, the gap between germline ends came to 14 bases. This CDR3 region has 15 residues. CDR3 in amino acids: CASSPGTAASYEQYF. In DNA form, the CDR3 reads TGCGCCAGCAGCCCGGGAACGGCAGCCTCCTACGAGCAGTACTTC.

The DNA for the CDR3 is TGTGCCTGGAGTGCCGGGCCGACTAGCACGGGCTACGAGCAGTACTTC. This translates into CAWSAGPTSTGYEQYF. The chain joins TRBV30 to TRBJ2-5; TRBD2 aligns across 7 bases. The DNA end favors TRBJ2-7, so the J call may be wrong. The CDR3 contains 16 residues. Looked up from germline, CDR1 is GTSNPN and CDR2 is SVGIG (reference sequence).

The V and J genes are TRBV7-2 and TRBJ2-3; 10 bases agree with TRBD1. Germline V gives CDR1 SGHTA, CDR2 FQGNSA. After removal of 5 bases from V and 5 bases from J, the junction contained 7 bases not matched to a gene. The CDR3 loop spans 15 amino acids. Here the CDR3 reads CASSHRDRGGDTQYF. The CDR3 DNA reads as TGTGCCAGCAGCCACCGGGACAGGGGAGGAGATACGCAGTATTTT.